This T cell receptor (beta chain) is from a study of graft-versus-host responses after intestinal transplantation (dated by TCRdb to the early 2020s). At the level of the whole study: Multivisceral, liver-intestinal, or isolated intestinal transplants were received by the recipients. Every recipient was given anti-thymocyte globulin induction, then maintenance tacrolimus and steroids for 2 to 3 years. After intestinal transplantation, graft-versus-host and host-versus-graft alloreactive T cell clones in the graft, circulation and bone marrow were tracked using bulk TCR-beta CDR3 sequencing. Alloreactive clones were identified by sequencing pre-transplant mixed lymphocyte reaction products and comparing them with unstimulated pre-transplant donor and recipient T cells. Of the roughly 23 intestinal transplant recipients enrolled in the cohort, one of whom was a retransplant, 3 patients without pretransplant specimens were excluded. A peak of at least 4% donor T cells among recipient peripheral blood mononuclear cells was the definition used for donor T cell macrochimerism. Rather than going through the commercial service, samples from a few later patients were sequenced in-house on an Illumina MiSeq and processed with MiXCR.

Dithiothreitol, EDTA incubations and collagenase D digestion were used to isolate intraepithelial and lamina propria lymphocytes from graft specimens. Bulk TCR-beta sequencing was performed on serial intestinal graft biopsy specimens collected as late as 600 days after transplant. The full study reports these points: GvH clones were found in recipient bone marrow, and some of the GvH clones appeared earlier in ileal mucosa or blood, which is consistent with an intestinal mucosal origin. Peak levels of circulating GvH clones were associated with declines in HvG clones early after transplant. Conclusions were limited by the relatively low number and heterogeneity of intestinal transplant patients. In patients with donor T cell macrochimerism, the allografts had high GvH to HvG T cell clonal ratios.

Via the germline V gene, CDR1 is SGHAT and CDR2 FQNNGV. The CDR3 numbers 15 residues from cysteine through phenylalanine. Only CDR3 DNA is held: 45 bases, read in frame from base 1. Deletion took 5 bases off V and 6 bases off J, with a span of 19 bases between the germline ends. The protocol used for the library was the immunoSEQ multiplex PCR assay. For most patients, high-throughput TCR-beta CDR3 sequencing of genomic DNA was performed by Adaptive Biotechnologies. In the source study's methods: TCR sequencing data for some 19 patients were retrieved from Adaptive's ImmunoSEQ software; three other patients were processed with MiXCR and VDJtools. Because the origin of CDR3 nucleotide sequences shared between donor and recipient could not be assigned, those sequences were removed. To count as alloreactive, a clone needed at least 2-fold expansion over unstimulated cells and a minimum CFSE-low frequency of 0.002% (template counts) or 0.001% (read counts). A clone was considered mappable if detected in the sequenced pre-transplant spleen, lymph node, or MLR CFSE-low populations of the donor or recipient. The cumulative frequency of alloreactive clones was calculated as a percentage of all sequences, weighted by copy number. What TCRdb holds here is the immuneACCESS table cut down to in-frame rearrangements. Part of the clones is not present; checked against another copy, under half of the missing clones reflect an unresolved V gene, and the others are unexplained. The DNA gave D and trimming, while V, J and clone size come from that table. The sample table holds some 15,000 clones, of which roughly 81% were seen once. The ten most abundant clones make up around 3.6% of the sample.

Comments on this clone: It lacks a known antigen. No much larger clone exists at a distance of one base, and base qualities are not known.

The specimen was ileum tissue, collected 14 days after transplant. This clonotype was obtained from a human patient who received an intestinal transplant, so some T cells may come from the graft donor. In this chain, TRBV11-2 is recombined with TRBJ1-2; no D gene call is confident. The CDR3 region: CASSPQGRGRDGYTF. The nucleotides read TGTGCCAGCAGCCCTCAAGGCCGGGGAAGGGATGGCTACACCTTC.